These T cell receptor beta chains were read from a single sample in a study of blood T cell repertoires in COVID-19. The protocol was immunoSEQ multiplex PCR, while the TCRdb copy is restricted to in-frame clones and leaves out a portion. The sample lists under 200,000 clones; approximately 84% were seen once. Sequencing used peripheral blood. The origin of the receptors is a man between 35 and 55 years old with acute or convalescent COVID-19. Each CDR3 is given with its conserved first and last residue. D genes are given only for firm matches. Size is stated for part of the rows, as once, few or many counts, or as a class when the clone is expanded.

size: NA
D: NA
V: TRBV11-3
J: TRBJ2-5
CDR3: CASSLRSQGRAETQYF
DNA: TGTGCCAGCAGCTTACGTTCCCAGGGGAGGGCAGAGACCCAGTACTTC

size: once
D: TRBD1
V: TRBV29-1
J: TRBJ2-2
CDR3: CSAGGGTGGPSAGELFF
DNA: TGCAGCGCTGGCGGGGGGACAGGGGGTCCTAGCGCCGGGGAGCTGTTTTTT

size: few
D: NA
V: TRBV6-1
J: TRBJ1-2
CDR3: CASSERYGYTF
DNA: TGTGCCAGCAGTGAACGGTATGGCTACACCTTC

size: NA
D: TRBD1
V: TRBV6-1
J: TRBJ2-1
CDR3: CASSGGDRALIDEQFF
DNA: TGTGCCAGCAGTGGGGGGGACAGGGCGTTGATCGATGAGCAGTTCTTC

size: NA
D: TRBD1
V: TRBV7-2
J: TRBJ1-2
CDR3: CASSLGGDSTYGYTF
DNA: TGTGCCAGCAGCTTAGGGGGGGACAGTACCTATGGCTACACCTTC

size: NA
D: TRBD2
V: TRBV5-4
J: TRBJ2-1
CDR3: CASSSAGGPYNEQFF
DNA: TGTGCCAGCAGTTCTGCGGGGGGCCCCTACAATGAGCAGTTCTTC

size: few
D: TRBD2
V: TRBV5-1
J: TRBJ2-3
CDR3: CASSAWTSGADTQYF
DNA: TGCGCCAGCAGCGCCTGGACTAGCGGCGCAGATACGCAGTATTTT

size: NA
D: TRBD2
V: TRBV27
J: TRBJ2-1
CDR3: CASRGLAGGRGSYNEQFF
DNA: TGTGCCAGCCGCGGACTAGCGGGGGGCCGCGGCTCCTACAATGAGCAGTTCTTC

size: NA
D: TRBD1
V: TRBV5-4
J: TRBJ2-7
CDR3: CASSPGGKSYEQYF
DNA: TGTGCCAGCAGTCCAGGGGGCAAATCCTACGAGCAGTACTTC

size: NA
D: TRBD1
V: TRBV18
J: TRBJ2-7
CDR3: CASSPRFGQDHFYEQYF
DNA: TGTGCCAGCTCACCACGATTCGGACAGGACCACTTTTACGAGCAGTACTTC

size: NA
D: NA
V: TRBV2
J: TRBJ2-3
CDR3: CASSEGADTQYF
DNA: TGTGCCAGCAGTGAGGGCGCAGATACGCAGTATTTT

size: few
D: NA
V: TRBV3-1/TRBV3-2
J: TRBJ1-6
CDR3: CASRPSDSYNSPLHF
DNA: TGTGCCAGCCGCCCCAGCGACAGTTATAATTCACCCCTCCACTTT

size: NA
D: NA
V: TRBV9
J: TRBJ1-1
CDR3: CASSVGPNTEAFF
DNA: TGTGCCAGCAGCGTAGGGCCGAACACTGAAGCTTTCTTT

size: once
D: NA
V: TRBV5-4
J: TRBJ2-3
CDR3: CASRSRPSPTQYF
DNA: TGTGCCAGCCGTTCCCGTCCGTCCCCGACGCAGTATTTT

size: NA
D: NA
V: TRBV14
J: TRBJ2-5
CDR3: CASSQGPGQQETQYF
DNA: TGTGCCAGCAGCCAAGGTCCCGGACAACAAGAGACCCAGTACTTC

size: NA
D: NA
V: TRBV12-3/TRBV12-4
J: TRBJ1-6
CDR3: CVTGSYNSPLHF
DNA: TGTGTCACGGGGTCCTATAATTCACCCCTCCACTTT

size: NA
D: TRBD1
V: TRBV29-1
J: TRBJ1-2
CDR3: CSVGRGQGIDYTF
DNA: TGCAGCGTTGGAAGAGGACAGGGGATCGATTACACCTTC

size: NA
D: TRBD1
V: TRBV6-4
J: TRBJ2-2
CDR3: CTSSATPGQGAGELFF
DNA: TGTACCAGCAGTGCAACACCGGGACAGGGGGCCGGGGAGCTGTTTTTT

size: NA
D: TRBD1
V: TRBV2
J: TRBJ1-2
CDR3: CASNGGQGFYGYTF
DNA: TGTGCCAGCAACGGGGGACAGGGGTTTTATGGCTACACCTTC

size: NA
D: NA
V: TRBV3-1/TRBV3-2
J: TRBJ2-7
CDR3: CASSHRGAGEQYF
DNA: TGTGCCAGCAGCCACAGAGGGGCGGGAGAGCAGTACTTC

size: NA
D: TRBD2
V: TRBV6-5
J: TRBJ2-1
CDR3: CASRRTSGGAHQFF
DNA: TGTGCCAGCAGAAGGACTAGCGGGGGGGCGCATCAGTTCTTC

size: NA
D: TRBD1
V: TRBV18
J: TRBJ2-1
CDR3: CASSPNMQGADEQFF
DNA: TGTGCCAGCTCACCGAATATGCAGGGGGCCGATGAGCAGTTCTTC

size: NA
D: NA
V: TRBV28
J: TRBJ1-6
CDR3: CASEQVNSPLHF
DNA: TGTGCCAGCGAACAGGTTAATTCACCCCTCCACTTT

size: NA
D: TRBD2
V: TRBV7-2
J: TRBJ2-3
CDR3: CASSSKGGGRDTQYF
DNA: TGTGCCAGCAGCTCCAAGGGCGGGGGGCGAGATACGCAGTATTTT

size: NA
D: NA
V: TRBV7-2
J: TRBJ2-7
CDR3: CASRGGLYEQYF
DNA: TGTGCCAGCAGGGGGGGGCTCTACGAGCAGTACTTC

size: NA
D: NA
V: TRBV27
J: TRBJ2-7
CDR3: CASSSINTDRNGEQYF
DNA: TGTGCCAGCAGTTCTATAAATACGGACAGAAATGGGGAGCAGTACTTC

size: NA
D: TRBD2
V: TRBV18
J: TRBJ2-1
CDR3: CASSSGLAGALEQFF
DNA: TGTGCCAGCTCTTCAGGACTAGCGGGGGCCCTTGAGCAGTTCTTC

size: NA
D: NA
V: TRBV28
J: TRBJ1-4
CDR3: CASSLGLSGKKLFF
DNA: TGTGCCAGCAGTTTAGGGCTTTCGGGGAAAAAACTGTTTTTT

size: NA
D: TRBD1
V: TRBV7-2
J: TRBJ2-2
CDR3: CASSFHDRARGELFF
DNA: TGTGCCAGCAGCTTCCATGACAGGGCCAGAGGGGAGCTGTTTTTT

size: NA
D: TRBD2
V: TRBV9
J: TRBJ2-7
CDR3: CASSVRPGGGYEQYF
DNA: TGTGCCAGCAGCGTACGCCCCGGGGGGGGCTACGAGCAGTACTTC

size: NA
D: TRBD1
V: TRBV19
J: TRBJ1-5
CDR3: CASSTRQGVQPQHF
DNA: TGTGCCAGTAGTACTCGACAGGGGGTACAGCCCCAGCATTTT

size: NA
D: NA
V: TRBV27
J: TRBJ1-1
CDR3: CASSFAGMNTEAFF
DNA: TGTGCCAGCAGTTTCGCAGGCATGAACACTGAAGCTTTCTTT

size: NA
D: TRBD1
V: TRBV15
J: TRBJ2-2
CDR3: CATSRGTGGSGELFF
DNA: TGTGCCACCAGCAGAGGGACAGGGGGTTCCGGGGAGCTGTTTTTT

size: NA
D: NA
V: TRBV18
J: TRBJ2-3
CDR3: CASSPRGISTDTQYF
DNA: TGTGCCAGCTCCCCGAGGGGGATTAGCACAGATACGCAGTATTTT

size: NA
D: NA
V: TRBV7-2
J: TRBJ1-4
CDR3: CASSFQRTTNEKLFF
DNA: TGTGCCAGCAGCTTCCAGCGAACAACTAATGAAAAACTGTTTTTT

size: NA
D: TRBD1
V: TRBV2
J: TRBJ1-1
CDR3: CAQSSKGAKAFF
DNA: TGTGCCCAGAGTTCAAAGGGGGCTAAAGCTTTCTTT

size: NA
D: NA
V: TRBV28
J: TRBJ1-5
CDR3: CASSPGSGQLRSNQPQHF
DNA: TGTGCCAGCAGTCCCGGTTCAGGCCAGCTTAGGAGCAATCAGCCCCAGCATTTT

size: NA
D: NA
V: TRBV7-2
J: TRBJ1-1
CDR3: CASSLGPSLVAFF
DNA: TGTGCCAGCAGCTTAGGTCCCAGTCTCGTAGCTTTCTTT

size: NA
D: NA
V: TRBV5-4
J: TRBJ1-4
CDR3: CASSSGVPNEKLFF
DNA: TGTGCCAGCAGCTCCGGGGTGCCTAATGAAAAACTGTTTTTT

size: NA
D: TRBD2
V: TRBV30
J: TRBJ2-5
CDR3: CAWKRGGGAQYF
DNA: TGTGCCTGGAAGCGGGGGGGCGGGGCCCAGTACTTC

size: NA
D: NA
V: TRBV7-6
J: TRBJ1-6
CDR3: CASSLVTDSPLHF
DNA: TGTGCCAGCAGCTTAGTCACGGATTCACCCCTCCACTTT

size: NA
D: TRBD1
V: TRBV2
J: TRBJ2-7
CDR3: CASIKDRESSYEQYF
DNA: TGTGCCAGCATAAAGGACAGGGAGAGCTCCTACGAGCAGTACTTC

size: NA
D: NA
V: TRBV18
J: TRBJ2-7
CDR3: CASSPSSDPREQYF
DNA: TGTGCCAGCTCTCCTAGCTCTGACCCCCGGGAGCAGTACTTC